The 7 T cell receptor beta chains listed next were all sequenced from one sample in a study of yellow fever vaccine responses in identical twins. Using its own MiXCR run on the RT-PCR reads, TCRdb lists one record per CDR3 protein. The repertoire consists of about 4,700 distinct CDR3 sequences, with about nine tenths occurring once and the leading ten covering about 1.9%. This material consisted of T cells from blood (PBMCs), unsorted or a sorted subset (not recorded which), taken before or after yellow fever vaccination (not recorded which). The receptors stem from a woman aged 18-29 years who received the yellow fever vaccine.

CDR3 protein: CAISESNTNYEQYF. For the CDR3, the DNA is TGTGCCATCAGTGAGTCTAACACGAACTACGAGCAGTACTTC. The J gene is TRBJ2-7, the V gene TRBV10-3; D gene uncertain. The CDR3 spans 14 residues. The ends were cut back, 0 bases at V and 3 bases at J, with 9 bases in the middle. Germline V gene data show CDR1 as ENHRY and CDR2 as SYGVKD.

The rearrangement joins TRBV25-1 to TRBJ2-3, with D perhaps matching TRBD1 or TRBD2 (6 bases each). Trimming took off 8 bases at V and 11 bases at J, with 17 bases between the two ends. This CDR3 is built from 12 residues. CDR1 MGHDK and CDR2 SYGVNS come from the germline V gene. CDR3 sequence (DNA): TGTGCCAGCTGCTCAGACAGGCGGGAGCAGTATTTT. Residues: CASCSDRREQYF.

The V call is TRBV4-2, the J call TRBJ2-4, with 7 positions matching TRBD2. The CDR3 extends over 16 amino acids. Germline CDR1 is LGHNA and CDR2 is YNFKEQ. V trimming: 0 bases; J trimming: 6 bases; junction bases outside the gene matches: 8. In nucleotides, the CDR3 is TGTGCCAGCAGCCAAGATTTAGGGCTAGCGGTAAACATTCAGTACTTC. The encoded protein is CASSQDLGLAVNIQYF.

This sequence joins TRBV29-1 and TRBJ2-7; TRBD2 might be the D (5 bases). The V end lost 4 bases, the J end lost 3 bases, and 10 bases lay between the germline ends. CDR3 length: 12 residues. Germline assignment: CDR1 SQVTM and CDR2 ANQGSEA. DNA of the CDR3: TGCAGCGTTGGGGGTAGCGTCTACGAGCAGTACTTC. Amino acid sequence: CSVGGSVYEQYF.

This chain links TRBV11-3 with TRBJ2-7; D tentatively fits TRBD1 or TRBD2 (6 bases each). Trimming cost V 0 bases and J 5 bases, with 14 bases left between them. Germline-derived CDR1 and CDR2 are SGHNT and YENEEA. This CDR3 has 15 residues. In nucleotides, the CDR3 is TGTGCCAGCAGCTTAGAGGGGGGCAGGGCAAACGAGCAGTACTTC. This gives the protein CASSLEGGRANEQYF.

CDR3 in amino acids: CASSLRGGQTTSYEQYF. CDR3 in DNA: TGTGCCAGCAGCTTACGTGGGGGACAGACTACTTCCTACGAGCAGTACTTC. V is TRBV11-2 and J is TRBJ2-7, with 7 bases fitting TRBD1. J was trimmed by 1 base and V by 2 bases; bases with no gene match: 11. The CDR3 loop spans 17 amino acids. Germline-derived CDR1 and CDR2 are SGHAT and FQNNGV.

As DNA, the CDR3 is TGTGCCAGCAGTTACTCGACAGGATCGTACGCTGAGCAGTTCTTC. It translates to CASSYSTGSYAEQFF. The J gene is TRBJ2-1, the V gene TRBV6-5; perhaps TRBD1 as D (6 bases). Germline values: CDR1 MNHEY, CDR2 SVGAGI. CDR3 length equals 15 residues. The V end was cut by 0 bases, the J end by 9 bases, with 15 bases between.